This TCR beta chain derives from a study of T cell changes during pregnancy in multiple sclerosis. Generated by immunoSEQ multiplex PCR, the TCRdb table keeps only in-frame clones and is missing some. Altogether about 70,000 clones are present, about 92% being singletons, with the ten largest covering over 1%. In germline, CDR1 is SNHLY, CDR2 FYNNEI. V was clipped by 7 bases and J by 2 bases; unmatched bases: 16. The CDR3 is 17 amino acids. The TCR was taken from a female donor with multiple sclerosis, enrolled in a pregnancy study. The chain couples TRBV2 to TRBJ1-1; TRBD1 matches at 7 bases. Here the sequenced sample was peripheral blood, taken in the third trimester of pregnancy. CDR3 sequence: CASKVGQTRFSNTEAFF. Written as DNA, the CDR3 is TGTGCCAGCAAAGTGGGACAGACCCGCTTCTCCAACACTGAAGCTTTCTTT.